This T cell receptor (beta chain) was found in a study of T-cell memory formation after mild COVID-19 (dated by TCRdb to 2020 to 2022). Broadly, across the study: TCR sequence clusters from the two donors were found to be largely donor specific. In a couple of donors, T-cell clones that expanded and contracted after mild COVID-19 were tracked by sequencing TCRalpha and TCRbeta repertoires over time. The cohort comprised two young, previously healthy adult volunteers, one female and one male.

Broad study findings and their caveats: From day 15 to 85, contracting clones showed balanced CD4/CD8 phenotypes, whereas a second wave of clones that expanded from day 15 to 37 leaned towards CD4+. The detection of some responding clones in pre-infection memory suggests that pre-existing cross-reactive memory T cells joined the SARS-CoV-2 response. The second-wave clones that peaked on day 37 were not confirmed to be SARS-CoV-2 specific. Only a couple of mild cases were covered by the study, and larger cohorts that include severe cases with pre-infection samples were considered necessary. Contracting CD4+ clones appeared mostly in the CM and EM memory subsets, whereas CD8+ clones were enriched in EMRA.

In this sample, this clonotype turned up a few times. This receptor's antigen is unknown. No much larger clone is present one base from it, and per-base qualities are unavailable. Ficoll-Paque density gradient centrifugation was used to isolate PBMCs. Sequencing used an Illumina NovaSeq 6000. Using 5'RACE with constant-segment primers, TCRalpha and TCRbeta cDNA libraries were constructed, with sample barcodes and unique molecular identifiers added in the process. Trizol reagent was used to extract RNA from every sample. Libraries were amplified in two PCR steps, with a second sample barcode and Illumina TruSeq adapters added in the second step. The libraries were sequenced on an Illumina NovaSeq using 2 x 150 bp paired-end reads. Per the source publication's procedure: Demultiplexing of reads and collapsing into UMI-guided consensus sequences were performed with migec v1.2.7. Using mixcr v2.1.11, UMI consensuses were aligned to TRA and TRB V and J templates and then assembled into clonotypes. A clonotype was counted as expanded or contracted only if both edgeR and NoisET called the change significant, with noise models trained on biological replicates. For edgeR calls, a false discovery rate-adjusted p below 0.01 and a log2 fold-change threshold of 1 were applied. PCA with hierarchical clustering of max-normalized trajectories of the 1000 most abundant clonotypes was used as exploratory dynamics analysis. The CD4 or CD8 phenotype of responding clones was assigned using the separately sequenced CD4+ and CD8+ repertoires. The public reads were reanalyzed by TCRdb: fastp trimming at Q25, MiXCR alignment, in-frame beta chains only. Each entry merges the rows of one CDR3 protein and shows their most common DNA and genes. The V and J calls come from TCRdb's annotation, not from the publication. Recorded for this sample are about 120,000 distinct CDR3 sequences; roughly 15% of them occurred a single time. The ten biggest clones cover approximately 14% of the sample.

Sequenced: PBMCs or a T cell subset sorted from them (not recorded which). This receptor was obtained from an adult woman who had mild COVID-19 (a few samples of this study predate the infection). The sample titles of this study are shuffled in the database, so cell type and time point are left out; the donor was told from shared clones.

The bases read TGTGCCAGCAGTTTACGACTGCGAAATGAAAAACTGTTTTTT. It specifies CASSLRLRNEKLFF. The chain employs TRBV12-3 or TRBV12-4 and TRBJ1-4; the D gene is not confidently resolved. The CDR3 sequence holds 14 residues, the cysteine and phenylalanine included. Just the 42-base CDR3 DNA is kept, in frame starting at base 1. V sheds 2 bases and J sheds 5 bases, leaving 9 bases between their ends.